This T cell receptor (beta chain) stems from a study of blood T cell repertoires in COVID-19. Background on the study: The origin of the acute and convalescent COVID-19 samples was the United States, Italy and Spain. PBMCs, B-cell-depleted T cells, or T cells were the source of the cDNA or gDNA that made up the material.

Sequencing used immunoSEQ multiplex PCR; TCRdb keeps in-frame clones, though not all of them. The repertoire has about 420,000 clones, about 90% of them found once; the top ten carry more than 0.7%. The CDR3 runs to 13 residues. V lost 3 bases and J 6 bases, leaving 12 bases between the germline ends. The germline V gene has CDR1 MNHEY and CDR2 SMNVEV (reference sequence). This chain links TRBV27 with TRBJ2-7, with D unresolved. The receptor was isolated from a man between 18 and 29 years old with COVID-19, enrolled during active disease. Sequencing was done on a sample of peripheral blood. CDR3 in amino acids: CASSFLSAPEQYF. CDR3 sequence (DNA): TGTGCCAGCAGTTTCCTGAGCGCGCCCGAGCAGTACTTC.